This T cell receptor (beta chain) was documented in a study of graft-versus-host responses after intestinal transplantation. Sequencing used immunoSEQ multiplex PCR; TCRdb keeps in-frame clones, though not all of them. This sample has under 20,000 clones, with roughly 35% found just once. Per the germline V gene, CDR1 is SGHTA and CDR2 is FQGNSA. The CDR3 contains 19 residues. Trimming at V came to 4 bases and at J to 0 bases, leaving 14 bases not matched to a gene. The sample holds a few counts of this clone. This sample comprised alloreactive CD4+ T cells from a mixed lymphocyte reaction culture, obtained before intestinal transplant. Subset meaning: CFSE-low proliferating T cells sorted from roughly six-day pre-transplant mixed lymphocyte reaction (GvH or HvG direction). The chain uses TRBV7-2 and TRBJ2-3, with TRBD2 matching over 9 bases. The clonotype comes from a human patient who received an intestinal transplant. DNA of the CDR3: TGTGCCAGCAGCTCCCCCGGGCGGGGGGGCTTCGGAAGCACAGATACGCAGTATTTT. Protein: CASSSPGRGGFGSTDTQYF.